This T cell receptor beta chain is from a study of CD8 T cells in Susac syndrome. Random-hexamer reverse transcription was applied to roughly 0.5 to 1 ug RNA. With immunoSEQ multiplex PCR, TCR beta CDR3 was amplified across 54 Vbeta and 13 Jbeta. One entry per CDR3 protein, called by TCRdb with MiXCR from the immunoSEQ multiplex PCR reads. In the table there are approximately 120,000 distinct CDR3 sequences, around 94% of which are singletons. Unmatched junction bases numbered 4, after V lost 0 bases and J lost 6 bases. The CDR3 spans 16 residues. CDR1 SGHRS and CDR2 YFSETQ come from the germline V gene. Sequencing of TCR beta covered CD8+ and CD4+ T cells obtained from blood. Bulk CD8+ and CD4+ cells came from magnetic negative isolation; CD8+ TEMRA by FACS.

Sample: CD4+ T cells from PBMCs. The clonotype was recovered from a human donor in good health. V is TRBV5-1 and J is TRBJ2-2, with TRBD2 identical over 11 bases. This CDR3 is CASSLAELAGAGELFF. Here the CDR3 DNA reads TGCGCCAGCAGCTTGGCCGAACTAGCGGGAGCCGGGGAGCTGTTTTTT.